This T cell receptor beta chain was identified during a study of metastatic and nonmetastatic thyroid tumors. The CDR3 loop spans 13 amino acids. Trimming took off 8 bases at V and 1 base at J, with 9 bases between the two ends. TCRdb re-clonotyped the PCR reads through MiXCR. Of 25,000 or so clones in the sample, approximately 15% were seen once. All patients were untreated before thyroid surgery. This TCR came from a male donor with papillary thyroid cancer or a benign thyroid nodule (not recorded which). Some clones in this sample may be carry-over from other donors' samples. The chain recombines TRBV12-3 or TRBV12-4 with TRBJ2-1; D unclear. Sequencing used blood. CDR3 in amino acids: CASFRISYNEQFF. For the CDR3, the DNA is TGTGCCAGCTTCCGGATTTCCTACAATGAGCAGTTCTTC.